This section outlines one T cell receptor (beta chain) sequence together with its context. Which antigen it targets is not known. No much larger clone is present one base from it, and per-base qualities are unavailable. This sample is part of a study of CD8 T cells in ankylosing spondylitis (dated by TCRdb to between 2016 and 2019). For the wider study: To find TCR variants linked to disease, the study profiled T cell receptor beta repertoires in ankylosing spondylitis patients and healthy donors. The full study cohort was made up of about 24 ankylosing spondylitis patients and 108 healthy donors. Peripheral blood was sampled, and synovial fluid was additionally collected from ankylosing spondylitis patients.

V drops 2 bases and J drops 8 bases, leaving 6 bases in between. According to the germline V gene (reference sequence), CDR1 reads LNHDA and CDR2 reads SQIVND. The CDR3 runs 11 residues from the cysteine to the phenylalanine. Of all the DNA, just the CDR3 is kept, 33 bases in frame from base 1. Points the paper makes about the study in general: In peripheral blood, the disease-linked clones were found at relatively low frequencies and had a CD8+ phenotype. According to the report, matched synovial fluid samples from ankylosing spondylitis patients were significantly enriched for the disease-linked clones. Some TCR beta motif variants had previously been reported in synovial fluid and blood of reactive arthritis patients, which suggested common disease-initiation mechanisms. A TCR beta motif of several highly homologous amino acid variants appeared characteristic of blood from ankylosing spondylitis patients.

Sequenced on an Illumina HiSeq 2500. Quantitative 5'-RACE with molecular barcodes was used to prepare TCR beta libraries. Per the original workflow: A new computational method, built on a probabilistic model of VDJ rearrangement, was used to identify disease-linked TCR variants. Clones were called with MiXCR by TCRdb after fastp trimmed the public reads at Q25, and only in-frame beta chains were retained. For every CDR3 protein sequence, its rows merge into one entry that carries the most common genes and DNA. The V and J calls follow TCRdb's processing rather than the paper's. The sample table contains 340,000 or so distinct CDR3 sequences; only one count was recorded for around 15% of them. The ten largest account for roughly 1.1% of the sample.

The TCR originated in a male donor with ankylosing spondylitis or in good health (not recorded which). The chain is encoded by TRBV19 joined to TRBJ1-1; the D gene remains uncertain. The sequencing sample was made of blood, either unsorted or a sorted T cell fraction (not recorded which). The nucleotides are TGTGCCAGTAGTATACGCCGGGAAGCTTTCTTT. Translated, it reads CASSIRREAFF.